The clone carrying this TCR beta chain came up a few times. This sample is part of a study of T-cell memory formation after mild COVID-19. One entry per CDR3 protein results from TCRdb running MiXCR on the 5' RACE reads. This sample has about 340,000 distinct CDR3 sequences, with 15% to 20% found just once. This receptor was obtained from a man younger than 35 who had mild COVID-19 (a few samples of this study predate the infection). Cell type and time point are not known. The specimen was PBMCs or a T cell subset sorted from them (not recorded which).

CDR3 in amino acids: CATSDRAGARNTGELFF. CDR3 sequence (DNA): TGTGCCACCAGTGATAGAGCTGGGGCTCGGAACACCGGGGAGCTGTTTTTT. J is TRBJ2-2 and V is TRBV24-1, with a tentative D call TRBD1 (5 bases). Trimming removed 3 bases at V and 1 base at J, with 14 bases between. The germline V gene has CDR1 KGHDR and CDR2 SFDVKD. The CDR3 has 17 residues.